What follows are 10 T cell receptor beta chains derived from one specimen sequenced in a study of metastatic and nonmetastatic thyroid tumors. TCRdb re-analyzed the PCR reads using MiXCR. The table includes 60,000 to 75,000 clones, just over 4% detected once. Thyroid surgery was performed in patients who had received no treatment beforehand. Sample: blood. The receptors stem from a female donor with papillary thyroid cancer or a benign thyroid nodule (not recorded which). Some clones in this sample may be carry-over from other donors' samples.

V and J are TRBV20-1 and TRBJ2-1; TRBD1 aligns across 9 bases. Per germline, CDR1 DFQATT and CDR2 SNEGSKA (reference sequence). This CDR3 spans 15 amino acids. Here the CDR3 DNA reads TGCAGCGCCGAAACCGGGACAGGGAACCGTAATGAGCAGTTCTTC. Protein sequence: CSAETGTGNRNEQFF.

The chain joins TRBV20-1 to TRBJ2-7; tentatively, D is TRBD2 (5 bases). With 3 bases removed from V and 4 bases from J, the gap between germline ends came to 7 bases. CDR3 length equals 11 residues. The germline CDR1 and CDR2 sequences are DFQATT and SNEGSKA (reference sequence). The CDR3 here is CSASRGYEQYF. The CDR3 nucleotides read TGCAGTGCTAGTCGCGGGTACGAGCAGTACTTC.

This clone was found many times. The chain couples TRBV29-1 to TRBJ2-1; no clear D. This CDR3 contains 11 residues. CDR1 and CDR2 from the germline V gene are SQVTM and ANQGSEA. The V gene lost 7 bases and the J gene lost 6 bases, with 10 bases spanning the gap. Here the CDR3 DNA reads TGCAGCGCTGCGTTCCGCAATGAGCAGTTCTTC. Its translation is CSAAFRNEQFF.

This clone was counted ten times or more. The chain is built from TRBV6-1 and TRBJ2-1; possibly TRBD1 or TRBD2 for D (5 bases each). CDR3 length: 12 residues. The germline V and J ends were trimmed by 5 bases and 6 bases, with 8 bases remaining between them. Germline CDR1 is MNHNS and CDR2 is SASEGT. The CDR3 here is CASSRDGNEQFF. Written as DNA, the CDR3 is TGTGCCAGCAGTAGGGACGGCAATGAGCAGTTCTTC.

The chain is built from TRBV12-3 or TRBV12-4 and TRBJ1-3; no firm D call. V dropped 5 bases and J dropped 2 bases, with 7 bases sitting between them. The CDR3 contains 13 residues. CDR3 DNA: TGTGCCAGCAGTAGGGCAGCTGGAAACACCATATATTTT. This sequence encodes CASSRAAGNTIYF.

This clone was counted at least ten times. The chain has TRBV29-1 and TRBJ1-2; 7 nucleotides line up with TRBD1. The CDR3 sequence is 12 residues long. CDR1 and CDR2 (germline): SQVTM, ANQGSEA. The trim removed 7 bases at V and 1 base at J, leaving 3 bases unmatched. CDR3 sequence (DNA): TGCAGCGCTAGGGACAGTAACTATGGCTACACCTTC. The encoded protein is CSARDSNYGYTF.

This clone was detected ten times or more. The chain employs TRBV11-2 and TRBJ2-1; D gene unclear. Per the germline V gene, CDR1 is SGHAT and CDR2 is FQNNGV. The CDR3 runs to 17 residues. Deletions cut 2 bases from V and 2 bases from J, with 16 bases between. CDR3: CASSLLYTKTAYNEQFF. The CDR3 region has the DNA TGTGCCAGCAGCTTACTCTACACCAAGACGGCCTACAATGAGCAGTTCTTC. Combining the CDR3 with reference TRBV11-2 and TRBJ2-1 gives the whole variable domain EAGVAQSPRYKIIEKRQSVAFWCNPISGHATLYWYQQILGQGPKLLIQFQNNGVVDDSQLPKDRFSAERLKGVDSTLKIQPAKLEDSAVYLCASSLLYTKTAYNEQFFGPGTRLTVL.

On this clone: The CDR3 carries no conserved terminal phenylalanine or tryptophan, so it likely arises from a read error. CDR3 nucleotide sequence: TGTGCCAGCAGCGAGCCCCAGAGGACCCCACCCCTGCTCTACGAGCAGTACTTA. Translation: CASSEPQRTPPLLYEQYL. This rearrangement joins TRBV28 to TRBJ2-7; no definite D call. Per the germline V gene, CDR1 is MDHEN and CDR2 is SYDVKM. This CDR3 is built from 18 residues. V lost 6 bases and J 3 bases, leaving 27 bases between the germline ends.

This clone was observed at least ten times. This chain uses TRBV28 with TRBJ2-3; 8 bases are a match to TRBD2. The trim removed 6 bases at V and 0 bases at J, leaving 5 bases unmatched. Germline-derived CDR1 and CDR2 are MDHEN and SYDVKM. This CDR3 comprises 15 residues. The CDR3 loop reads CASSDSGRSTDTQYF. CDR3 sequence (DNA): TGTGCCAGCAGCGACAGCGGGAGAAGCACAGATACGCAGTATTTT.

Ten or more counts support this clone. The chain joins TRBV5-5 to TRBJ2-1; weak D call: TRBD2 (5 bases). This CDR3 has 16 residues. Per the germline V gene, CDR1 is SGHKS and CDR2 is YYEKEE (reference sequence). Trimming shortened V by 2 bases and J by 0 bases, and 12 bases separated the two germline ends. The CDR3 DNA is TGTGCCAGCAGCTTTGACTACCAGAGCTCCTACAATGAGCAGTTCTTC. Translated: CASSFDYQSSYNEQFF.